This record covers a single T cell receptor beta chain. Antigen: not known. This specimen comes from a study of glioma-infiltrating T cells. There are 15 residues in the CDR3. Germline CDR1 and CDR2: DFQATT and SNEGSKA (reference sequence). Trimming left V 6 bases short and J 5 bases short, with 20 bases between. Using RNA template, CDR3s of TCR alpha and beta were amplified with iRepertoire arm-PCR. Tissue mRNA or PBMC total RNA, roughly 100-400 ng, went into one-step reverse transcription and amplification. One entry per CDR3 protein, called by TCRdb with MiXCR from the multiplex PCR reads. The table records under 150,000 distinct CDR3 sequences, about 25% of them present only once. Overall study results and limits: Tissue and blood shared very few CDR3 sequences. Non-neoplastic patients had below-expected tissue-blood divergence, while all gliomas exceeded expectation.

This chain joins TRBV20-1 and TRBJ1-5, with D possibly TRBD1 on 6 matching bases. Sequencing was carried out using glioma tissue, nonneoplastic brain tissue, or PBMCs (not recorded which). This receptor was identified in a human donor with low-grade glioma or glioblastoma, undergoing nonglioma brain surgery, or in good health (not recorded which). The CDR3 loop reads CSALTGGRNDQPQHF. The CDR3 region has the DNA TGCAGTGCCCTAACCGGGGGGCGAAATGATCAGCCCCAGCATTTT.